This TCR beta chain was sequenced for a study of CD4 T cells in relation to SARS-CoV-2 and coronaviruses. On the study more broadly: TCR beta CDR3s were sequenced after approximately ten-day antigen culture of PBMCs. Median patient age was 38.5 years, spanning 21 to 72 years. Notes on the study in general: Memory recall responses, not primary responses primed in culture, are what the assay detects.

The data were produced by immunoSEQ multiplex PCR, yet TCRdb's version contains in-frame clones alone and is incomplete. The table has tens of thousands of clones, around 80% seen once. V lost 0 bases, J lost 1 base, and 3 bases stayed unmatched. The CDR3 is 16 residues long. CDR1 is MNHNS and CDR2 is SASEGT in the germline V gene. For 10 days, roughly 9.4 x 10^4 sorted CD4+ cells grew with T cell-depleted PBMCs and CEF. Comments on this clone: What it binds is not known. Other DNA sequences within the sample encode an identical CDR3.

The receptor was derived from an adult with COVID-19. The rearrangement links TRBV6-1 to TRBJ2-5, with TRBD2 matching 9 bases. The material sequenced was memory CD4+ T cells from PBMCs, cultured in vitro. For the CDR3, the DNA is TGTGCCAGCAGTGAAGCGCCTAGCGGGGTCCAAGAGACCCAGTACTTC. It specifies CASSEAPSGVQETQYF.